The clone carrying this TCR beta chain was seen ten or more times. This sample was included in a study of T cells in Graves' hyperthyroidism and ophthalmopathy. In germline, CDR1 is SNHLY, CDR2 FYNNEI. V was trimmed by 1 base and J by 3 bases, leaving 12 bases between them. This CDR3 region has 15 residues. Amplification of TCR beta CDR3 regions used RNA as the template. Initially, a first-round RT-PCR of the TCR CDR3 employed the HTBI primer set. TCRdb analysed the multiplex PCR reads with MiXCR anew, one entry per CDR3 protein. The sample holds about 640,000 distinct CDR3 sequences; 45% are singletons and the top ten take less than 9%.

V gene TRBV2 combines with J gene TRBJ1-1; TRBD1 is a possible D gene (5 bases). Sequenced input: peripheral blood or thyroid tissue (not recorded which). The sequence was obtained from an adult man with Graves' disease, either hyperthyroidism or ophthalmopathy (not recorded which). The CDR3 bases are TGTGCCAGCAGTGAAGGGCGACAGCTAGACACTGAAGCTTTCTTT. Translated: CASSEGRQLDTEAFF. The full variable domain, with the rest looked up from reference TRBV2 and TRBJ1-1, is EPEVTQTPSHQVTQMGQEVILRCVPISNHLYFYWYRQILGQKVEFLVSFYNNEISEKSEIFDDQFSVERPDGSNFTLKIRSTKLEDSAMYFCASSEGRQLDTEAFFGQGTRLTVV.